The 13 T cell receptor beta chains listed next were all sequenced from one sample in a study of cytotoxic CD8 clonotypes in ibrutinib-treated CLL. The table came from immunoSEQ multiplex PCR; TCRdb's copy has only in-frame clones and leaves some out. The table includes 75,000 to 90,000 clones, over 80% detected once. Source: PBMCs, taken after 24 months of ibrutinib treatment. The receptors derive from a human donor with chronic lymphocytic leukemia.

The chain recombines TRBV18 with TRBJ1-4; TRBD1 aligns across 9 bases. The CDR3 length is 14 residues. Trimming at V came to 6 bases and at J to 7 bases, leaving 6 bases not matched to a gene. The germline CDR1 and CDR2 sequences are KGHSH and LQKENI. In DNA, the CDR3 is TGTGCCAGCTCTACAGGGGGCGGAACTGAAAAACTGTTTTTT. Its protein product is CASSTGGGTEKLFF.

J is TRBJ2-1 and V is TRBV30; 7 bases agree with TRBD1. Per the germline V gene, CDR1 is GTSNPN and CDR2 is SVGIG (reference sequence). The CDR3 contains 14 residues. The V and J ends lost 6 bases and 10 bases, in that order; junction bases with no gene match: 15. CDR3 in amino acids: CACKQGLLLGEQFF. The CDR3 region has the DNA TGTGCCTGCAAACAGGGGCTACTGCTAGGAGAGCAGTTCTTC.

This CDR3 reads CASSLGQGSEAFF. The CDR3 nucleotides read TGCGCCAGCAGCTTGGGACAGGGGTCGGAAGCTTTCTTT. The genes are TRBV5-1 and TRBJ1-1, with 8 nucleotides matching TRBD1. V trimming: 0 bases; J trimming: 8 bases; junction bases outside the gene matches: 3. CDR1 is SGHRS and CDR2 is YFSETQ in the germline V gene. There are 13 residues in the CDR3.

J is TRBJ2-3 and V is TRBV5-4; D gene ambiguous. The CDR3 length is 13 residues. V was clipped by 3 bases and J by 8 bases, with 13 bases between them. The germline gives CDR1 SGHNT, CDR2 YYREEE (reference sequence). CDR3 DNA sequence: TGTGCCAGCAGCTCAGAAGGGATGGGTACGCAGTATTTT. Its translation: CASSSEGMGTQYF. Looking up the rest from reference TRBV5-4 and TRBJ2-3 gives the full variable domain: ETGVTQSPTHLIKTRGQQVTLRCSSQSGHNTVSWYQQALGQGPQFIFQYYREEENGRGNFPPRFSGLQFPNYSSELNVNALELDDSALYLCASSSEGMGTQYFGPGTRLTVL.

The genes are TRBV18 and TRBJ2-3, with a possible D match to TRBD1 (6 bases). Trimming shortened V by 3 bases and J by 6 bases, and 13 bases separated the two germline ends. Germline lookup yields CDR1 KGHSH and CDR2 LQKENI. This CDR3 has 14 residues. The CDR3 reads CASSPGQPRDTQYF. DNA for the CDR3: TGTGCCAGCTCACCTGGACAGCCCAGGGATACGCAGTATTTT. Combining the CDR3 with reference TRBV18 and TRBJ2-3 gives the whole variable domain NAGVMQNPRHLVRRRGQEARLRCSPMKGHSHVYWYRQLPEEGLKFMVYLQKENIIDESGMPKERFSAEFPKEGPSILRIQQVVRGDSAAYFCASSPGQPRDTQYFGPGTRLTVL.

This chain uses TRBV11-2 with TRBJ1-3; TRBD1 is a possible D gene (5 bases). Germline CDR1 SGHAT, CDR2 FQNNGV. Trimming took off 4 bases at V and 4 bases at J, with 11 bases between the two ends. CDR3 size: 14 residues. The CDR3 nucleotides read TGTGCCAGCAGCTCCGGGGCCGGGGGAAACACCATATATTTT. Its translation is CASSSGAGGNTIYF.

This chain joins TRBV6-1 and TRBJ1-2; 8 positions agree with TRBD1. CDR1 is MNHNS, CDR2 SASEGT, per germline. J was trimmed by 4 bases and V by 6 bases; bases with no gene match: 10. The CDR3 contains 15 residues. CDR3 nucleotides: TGTGCCAGCAGCCTCCAGGGGGCGCTTGGCTATGGCTACACCTTC. Translating it yields CASSLQGALGYGYTF.

The sample holds a few counts of this clone. This chain links TRBV4-1 with TRBJ2-7; 11 nucleotides align to TRBD2. Losses at the gene ends were 2 bases for V and 3 bases for J; bases not matched to a gene: 3. The germline CDR1 and CDR2 sequences are MGHRA and YSYEKL. This CDR3 is built from 15 residues. The CDR3 DNA reads TGCGCCAGCAGCCAATTCACTAGCGGGAGCTACGAGCAGTACTTC. It is translated as CASSQFTSGSYEQYF.

The V call is TRBV4-2, the J call TRBJ2-1; a possible D gene is TRBD2 (5 bases). V gave up 1 base and J gave up 2 bases, with 9 bases separating them. CDR1 and CDR2 (germline): LGHNA, YNFKEQ. This CDR3 is 15 amino acids long. The CDR3 protein is CASSQGAEAYNEQFF. The CDR3 DNA sequence: TGTGCCAGCAGCCAAGGAGCGGAGGCCTACAATGAGCAGTTCTTC.

This chain uses TRBV21-1 with TRBJ2-1; TRBD1 is the table's D call, not checked against the DNA. TRBV21-1 is tagged as a pseudogene. This CDR3 is built from 21 residues. The CDR3 DNA reads TGTGCCAGCAGCAAGGAGGGACAGGGGTTTTTGGCCGGGTCCCCTGGGGATGAGCAGTTCTTC. Encoded protein: CASSKEGQGFLAGSPGDEQFF.

This clone was recorded once. The chain has TRBV5-1 and TRBJ1-1, with D unclear. Trimming took 0 bases from V and 0 from J, leaving 12 bases between them. Germline-derived CDR1 and CDR2 are SGHRS and YFSETQ. This CDR3 has 16 amino acids. The CDR3 DNA is TGCGCCAGCAGCTTGGCCCCGACACCCATGAACACTGAAGCTTTCTTT. Protein product: CASSLAPTPMNTEAFF. The full variable domain, rest sourced from reference TRBV5-1 and TRBJ1-1, is KAGVTQTPRYLIKTRGQQVTLSCSPISGHRSVSWYQQTPGQGLQFLFEYFSETQRNKGNFPGRFSGRQFSNSRSEMNVSTLELGDSALYLCASSLAPTPMNTEAFFGQGTRLTVV.

This clone has at least ten counts. This rearrangement joins TRBV19 to TRBJ2-3; TRBD2 matches 12 bases. The germline gives CDR1 LNHDA, CDR2 SQIVND (reference sequence). V gave up 0 bases and J gave up 2 bases; unmatched junction bases: 9. The CDR3 extends over 19 amino acids. This CDR3 is CASSIEKALAGGPTDTQYF. CDR3 nucleotide sequence: TGTGCCAGTAGTATAGAGAAGGCGCTAGCGGGAGGGCCCACAGATACGCAGTATTTT.

This chain uses TRBV2 with TRBJ1-2; D possibly corresponds to TRBD1 (5 bases). The V gene lost 5 bases and the J gene lost 2 bases, with 12 bases spanning the gap. The CDR3 is made up of 14 amino acids. CDR1 and CDR2 from the germline V gene are SNHLY and FYNNEI. The CDR3 region is CASSIDSYNYGYTF. DNA of the CDR3: TGTGCCAGCAGTATAGACAGCTACAACTATGGCTACACCTTC.